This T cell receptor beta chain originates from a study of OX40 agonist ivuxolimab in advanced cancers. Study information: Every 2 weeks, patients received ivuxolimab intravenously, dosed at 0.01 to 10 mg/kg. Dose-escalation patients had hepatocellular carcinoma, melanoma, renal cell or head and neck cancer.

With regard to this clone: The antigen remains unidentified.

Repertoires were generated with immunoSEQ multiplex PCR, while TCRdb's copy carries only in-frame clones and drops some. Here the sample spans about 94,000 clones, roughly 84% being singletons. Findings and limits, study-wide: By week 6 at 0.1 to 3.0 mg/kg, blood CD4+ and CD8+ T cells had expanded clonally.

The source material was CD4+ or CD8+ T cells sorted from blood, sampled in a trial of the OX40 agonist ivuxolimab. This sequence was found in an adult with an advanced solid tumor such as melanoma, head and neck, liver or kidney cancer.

The CDR3 DNA reads as TGTGCCAGCAGGGACAGGGGGCGCCGGGAGACCCAGTACTTC. Its translation is CASRDRGRRETQYF. V is TRBV6-1 and J is TRBJ2-5, with 11 nucleotides matching TRBD1. Germline V gives CDR1 MNHNS, CDR2 SASEGT. With 6 bases clipped from V and 5 bases from J, the junction kept 5 bases outside the gene matches. The length of the CDR3 is 14 residues.